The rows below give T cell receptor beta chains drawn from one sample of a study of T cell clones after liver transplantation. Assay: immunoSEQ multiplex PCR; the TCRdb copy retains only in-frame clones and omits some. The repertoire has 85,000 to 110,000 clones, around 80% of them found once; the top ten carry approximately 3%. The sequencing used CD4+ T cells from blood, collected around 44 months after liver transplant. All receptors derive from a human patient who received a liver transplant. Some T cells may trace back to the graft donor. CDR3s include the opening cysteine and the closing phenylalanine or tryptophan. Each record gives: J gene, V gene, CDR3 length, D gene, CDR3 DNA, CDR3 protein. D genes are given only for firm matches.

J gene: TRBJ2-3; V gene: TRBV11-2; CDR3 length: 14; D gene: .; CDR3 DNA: TGTGCCAGCAGGACCCACCTCAGCACAGATACGCAGTATTTT; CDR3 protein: CASRTHLSTDTQYF
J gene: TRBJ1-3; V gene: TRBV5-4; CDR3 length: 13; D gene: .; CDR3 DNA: TGTGCCAGCAGCAACGAAAGGCGAAACACCATATATTTT; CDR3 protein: CASSNERRNTIYF
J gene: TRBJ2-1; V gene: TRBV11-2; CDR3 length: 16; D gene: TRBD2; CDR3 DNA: TGTGCCAGCAGCTTAGGTCGGGGGGGGTCCTACAATGAGCAGTTCTTC; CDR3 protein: CASSLGRGGSYNEQFF
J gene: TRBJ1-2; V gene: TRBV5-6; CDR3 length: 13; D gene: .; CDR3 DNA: TGTGCCAGCAGCCCCGGGAGAGACAGCTTCGAAACCTTC; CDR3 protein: CASSPGRDSFETF
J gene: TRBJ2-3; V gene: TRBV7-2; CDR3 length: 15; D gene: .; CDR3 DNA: TGTGCCAGCAGCCCACGGGTTTTAATCTCAGATACGCAGTATTTT; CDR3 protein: CASSPRVLISDTQYF
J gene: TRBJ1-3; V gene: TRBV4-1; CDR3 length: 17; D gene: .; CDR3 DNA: TGCGCCAGCAGCCAGGGGACCGTCCCTCTCTCTGGAAACACCATATATTTT; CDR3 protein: CASSQGTVPLSGNTIYF
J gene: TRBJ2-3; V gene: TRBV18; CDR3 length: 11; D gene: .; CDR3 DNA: TGTGCCAGCTCGGATCGGGATACGCAGTATTTT; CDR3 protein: CASSDRDTQYF
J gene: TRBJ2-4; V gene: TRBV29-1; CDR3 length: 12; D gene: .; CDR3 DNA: TGCAGCGCACAGGAAGCCAAAAACATTCAGTACTTC; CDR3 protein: CSAQEAKNIQYF
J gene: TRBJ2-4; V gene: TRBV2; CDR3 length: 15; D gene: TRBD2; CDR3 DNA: TGTGCCAGCCAATCCTTGAGGACGGGAGGGAACATTCAGTACTTC; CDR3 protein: CASQSLRTGGNIQYF
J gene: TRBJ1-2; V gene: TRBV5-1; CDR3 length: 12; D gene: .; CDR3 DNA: TGCGCCAGCAGCTTGGGGGAGAATGGCTACACCTTC; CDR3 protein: CASSLGENGYTF
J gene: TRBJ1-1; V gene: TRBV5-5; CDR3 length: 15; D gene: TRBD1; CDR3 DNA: TGTGCCAGCACCTACACAGGGGCCGTGAACACTGAAGCTTTCTTT; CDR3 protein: CASTYTGAVNTEAFF
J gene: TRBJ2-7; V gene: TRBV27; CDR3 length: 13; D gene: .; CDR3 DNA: TGTGCCAGCAGTTTTACAGGGCTCTACGAGCAGTACTTC; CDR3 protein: CASSFTGLYEQYF
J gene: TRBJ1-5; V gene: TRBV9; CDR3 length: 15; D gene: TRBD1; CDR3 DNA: TGTGCCAGCAGCGCCAGCGCAGGGGGGGCTCAGCCCCAGCATTTT; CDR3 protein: CASSASAGGAQPQHF
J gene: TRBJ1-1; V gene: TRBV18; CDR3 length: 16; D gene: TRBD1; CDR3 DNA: TGTGCCAGCTCACCACTCGCTTCAGGGGGGGACACTGAAGCTTTCTTT; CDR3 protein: CASSPLASGGDTEAFF
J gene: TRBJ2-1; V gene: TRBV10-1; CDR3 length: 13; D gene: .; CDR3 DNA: TGCGCCAGCAGTGAAACCTCCTACAATGAGCAGTTCTTC; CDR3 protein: CASSETSYNEQFF
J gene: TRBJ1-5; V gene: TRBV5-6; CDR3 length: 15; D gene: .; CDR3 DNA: TGTGCCAGCAGCTTTATGGCAGGGGACAATCAGCCCCAGCATTTT; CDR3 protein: CASSFMAGDNQPQHF
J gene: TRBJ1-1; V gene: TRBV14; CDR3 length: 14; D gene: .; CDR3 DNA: TGTGCCAGCAGCCAAGATCGGGTAGCAGGTGAAGCTTTCTTT; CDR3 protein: CASSQDRVAGEAFF